This T cell receptor (beta chain) was captured by sequencing in a study of PD-L1 blockade in urothelial cancer. General study results and limits: Pretreatment TCR clonality in blood, when below the median, was predictive of better survival.

This clone has only one observation. Its antigen is undetermined. The repertoire was sequenced with immunoSEQ multiplex PCR; TCRdb's copy has only in-frame clones and lacks some. The data contain over 35,000 clones, over 80% of them singletons. Per the germline V gene, CDR1 is SGHRS and CDR2 is YFSETQ. This CDR3 is built from 16 residues. After removal of 2 bases from V and 6 bases from J, the junction contained 9 bases not matched to a gene. Time point meaning: pretreatment peripheral blood. This receptor was taken from a man aged 80 or over with urothelial cancer. The rearrangement uses TRBV5-1 and TRBJ2-1; 9 bases align to TRBD2. The sequences come from PBMCs, collected around atezolizumab (anti-PD-L1) treatment. The CDR3 sequence is CASSLGTSISSNEQFF. CDR3 bases: TGCGCCAGCAGCTTAGGGACTAGCATAAGTTCCAATGAGCAGTTCTTC.